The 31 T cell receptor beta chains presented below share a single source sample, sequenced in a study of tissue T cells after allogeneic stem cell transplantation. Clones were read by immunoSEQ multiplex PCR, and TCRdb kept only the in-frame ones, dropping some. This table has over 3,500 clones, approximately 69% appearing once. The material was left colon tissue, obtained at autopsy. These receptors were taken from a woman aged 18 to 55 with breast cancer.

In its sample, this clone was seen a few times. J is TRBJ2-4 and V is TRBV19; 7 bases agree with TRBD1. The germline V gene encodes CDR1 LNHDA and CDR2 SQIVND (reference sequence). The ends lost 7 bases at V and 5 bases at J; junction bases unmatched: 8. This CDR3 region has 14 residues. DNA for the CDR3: TGTGCCAGTATGAAAGGGGGCTTCCAAAACATTCAGTACTTC. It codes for CASMKGGFQNIQYF.

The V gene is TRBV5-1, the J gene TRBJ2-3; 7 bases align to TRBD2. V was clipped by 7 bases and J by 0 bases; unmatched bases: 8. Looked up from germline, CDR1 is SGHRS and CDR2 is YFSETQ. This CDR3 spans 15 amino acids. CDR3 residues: CASSSSGASTDTQYF. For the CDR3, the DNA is TGCGCCAGCTCGTCTAGCGGTGCTAGCACAGATACGCAGTATTTT.

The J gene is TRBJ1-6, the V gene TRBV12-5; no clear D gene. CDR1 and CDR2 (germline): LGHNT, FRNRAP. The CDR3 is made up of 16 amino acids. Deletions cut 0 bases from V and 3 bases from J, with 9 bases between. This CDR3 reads CASGLVEAGYNSPLHF. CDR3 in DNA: TGTGCTAGTGGTTTGGTAGAGGCAGGCTATAATTCACCCCTCCACTTT.

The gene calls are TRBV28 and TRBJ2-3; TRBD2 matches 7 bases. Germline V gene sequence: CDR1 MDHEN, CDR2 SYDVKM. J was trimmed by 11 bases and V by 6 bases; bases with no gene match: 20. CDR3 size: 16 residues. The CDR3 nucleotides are TGTGCCAGCAGCCACCCTACCTCCCTTGGGGGAGGGATGCAGTATTTT. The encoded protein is CASSHPTSLGGGMQYF.

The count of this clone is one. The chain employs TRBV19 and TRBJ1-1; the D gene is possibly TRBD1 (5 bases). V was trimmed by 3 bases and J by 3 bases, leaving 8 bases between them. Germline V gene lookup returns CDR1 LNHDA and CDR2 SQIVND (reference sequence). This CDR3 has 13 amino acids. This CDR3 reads CASSMKGDTEAFF. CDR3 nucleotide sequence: TGTGCCAGTAGTATGAAAGGGGACACTGAAGCTTTCTTT.

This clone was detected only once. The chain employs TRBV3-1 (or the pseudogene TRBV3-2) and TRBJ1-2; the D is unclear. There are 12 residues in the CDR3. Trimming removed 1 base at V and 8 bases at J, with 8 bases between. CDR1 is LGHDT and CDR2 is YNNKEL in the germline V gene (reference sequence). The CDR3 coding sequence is TGTGCCAGCAGCCAAGGTCCGCGGGGCTACACCTTC. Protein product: CASSQGPRGYTF.

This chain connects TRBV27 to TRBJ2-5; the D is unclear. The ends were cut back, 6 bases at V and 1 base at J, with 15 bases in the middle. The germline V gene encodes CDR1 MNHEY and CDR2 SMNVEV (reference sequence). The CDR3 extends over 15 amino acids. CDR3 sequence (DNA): TGTGCCAGCAGACCAGACGGATTGGGCCAAGAGACCCAGTACTTC. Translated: CASRPDGLGQETQYF.

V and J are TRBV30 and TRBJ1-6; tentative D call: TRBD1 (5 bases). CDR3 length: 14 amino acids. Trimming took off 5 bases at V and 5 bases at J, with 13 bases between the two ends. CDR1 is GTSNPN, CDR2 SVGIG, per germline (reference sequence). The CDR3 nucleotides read TGTGCCTGGGGGTCGGGACCGCATAATTCACCCCTCCACTTT. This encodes CAWGSGPHNSPLHF.

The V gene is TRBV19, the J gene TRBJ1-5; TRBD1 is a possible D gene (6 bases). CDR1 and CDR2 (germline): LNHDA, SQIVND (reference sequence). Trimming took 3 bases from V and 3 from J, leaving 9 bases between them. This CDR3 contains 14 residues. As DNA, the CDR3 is TGTGCCAGTAGTATGTCAGGGGCCAATCAGCCCCAGCATTTT. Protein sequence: CASSMSGANQPQHF.

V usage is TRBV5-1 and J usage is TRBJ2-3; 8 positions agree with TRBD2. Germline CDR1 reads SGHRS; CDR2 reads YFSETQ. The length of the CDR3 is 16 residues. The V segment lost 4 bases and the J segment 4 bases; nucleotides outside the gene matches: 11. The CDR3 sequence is CASSPNSGALADTQYF. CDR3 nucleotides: TGCGCCAGCAGCCCCAATAGCGGGGCTCTTGCAGATACGCAGTATTTT.

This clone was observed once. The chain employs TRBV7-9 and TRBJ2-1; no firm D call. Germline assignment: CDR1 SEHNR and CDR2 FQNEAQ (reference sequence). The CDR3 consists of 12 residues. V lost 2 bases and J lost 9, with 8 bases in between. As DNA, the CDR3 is TGTGCCAGCAGCTTATTACACATTGAGCAGTTCTTC. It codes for CASSLLHIEQFF.

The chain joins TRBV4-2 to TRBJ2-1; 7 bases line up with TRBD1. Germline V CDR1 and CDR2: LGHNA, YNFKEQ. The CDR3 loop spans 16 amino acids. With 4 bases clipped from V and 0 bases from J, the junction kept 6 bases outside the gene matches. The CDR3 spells CASSRPGQSSYNEQFF. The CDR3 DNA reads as TGTGCCAGCAGCCGGCCGGGACAGAGCTCCTACAATGAGCAGTTCTTC.

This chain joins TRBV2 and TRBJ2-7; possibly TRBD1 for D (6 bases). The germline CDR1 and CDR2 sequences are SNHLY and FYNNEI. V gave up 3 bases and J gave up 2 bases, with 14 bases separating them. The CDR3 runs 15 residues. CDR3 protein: CASSEAGQPTYEQYF. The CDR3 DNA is TGTGCCAGCAGTGAGGCTGGACAGCCCACCTACGAGCAGTACTTC.

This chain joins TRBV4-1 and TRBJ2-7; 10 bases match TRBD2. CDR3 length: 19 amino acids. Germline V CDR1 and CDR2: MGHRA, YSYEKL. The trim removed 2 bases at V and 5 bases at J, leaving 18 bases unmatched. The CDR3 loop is CASSQTGGSLAGDTHEQYF. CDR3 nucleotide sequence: TGCGCCAGCAGCCAAACCGGAGGAAGTCTAGCGGGAGACACCCACGAGCAGTACTTC.

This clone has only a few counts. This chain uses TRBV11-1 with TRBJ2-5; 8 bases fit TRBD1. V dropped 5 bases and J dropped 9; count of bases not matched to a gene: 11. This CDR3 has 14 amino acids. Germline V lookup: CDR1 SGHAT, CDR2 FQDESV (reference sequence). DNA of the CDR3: TGTGCCAGCAGCCCAGGGACAGGCGGCCGGGCCCAGTACTTC. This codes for CASSPGTGGRAQYF. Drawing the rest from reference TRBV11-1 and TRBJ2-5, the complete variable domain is EAEVAQSPRYKITEKSQAVAFWCDPISGHATLYWYRQILGQGPELLVQFQDESVVDDSQLPKDRFSAERLKGVDSTLKIQPAELGDSAMYLCASSPGTGGRAQYFGPGTRLLVL.

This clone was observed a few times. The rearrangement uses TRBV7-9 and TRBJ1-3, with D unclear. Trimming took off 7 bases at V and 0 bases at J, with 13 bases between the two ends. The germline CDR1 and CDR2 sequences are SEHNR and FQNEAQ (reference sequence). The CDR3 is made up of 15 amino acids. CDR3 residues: CASTKDGLSGNTIYF. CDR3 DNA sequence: TGTGCCAGCACCAAGGACGGCCTCTCTGGAAACACCATATATTTT. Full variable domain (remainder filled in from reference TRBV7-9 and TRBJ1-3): DTGVSQNPRHKITKRGQNVTFRCDPISEHNRLYWYRQTLGQGPEFLTYFQNEAQLEKSRLLSDRFSAERPKGSFSTLEIQRTEQGDSAMYLCASTKDGLSGNTIYFGEGSWLTVV.

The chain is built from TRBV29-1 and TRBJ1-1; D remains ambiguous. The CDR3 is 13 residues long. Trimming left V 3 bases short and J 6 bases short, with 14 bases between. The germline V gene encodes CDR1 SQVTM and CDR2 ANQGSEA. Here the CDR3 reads CSVDDRKSSEAFF. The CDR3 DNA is TGCAGCGTTGATGACCGCAAGAGCTCTGAAGCTTTCTTT.

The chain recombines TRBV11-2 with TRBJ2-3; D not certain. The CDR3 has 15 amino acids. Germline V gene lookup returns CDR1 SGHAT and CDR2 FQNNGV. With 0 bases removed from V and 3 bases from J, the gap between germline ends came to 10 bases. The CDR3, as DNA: TGTGCCAGCAGCTTAGAGGGAAGAAGAACAGATACGCAGTATTTT. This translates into CASSLEGRRTDTQYF.

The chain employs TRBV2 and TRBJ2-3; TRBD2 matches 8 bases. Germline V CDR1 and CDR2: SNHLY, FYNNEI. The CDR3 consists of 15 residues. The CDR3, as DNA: TGTGCAGGCCGGGGGGGGACTGTGGACACAGATACGCAGTATTTT. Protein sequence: CAGRGGTVDTDTQYF.

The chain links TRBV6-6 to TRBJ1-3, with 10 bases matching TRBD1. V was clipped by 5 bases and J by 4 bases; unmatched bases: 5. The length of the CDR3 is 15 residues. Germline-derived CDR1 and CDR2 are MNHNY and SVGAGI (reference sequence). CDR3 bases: TGTGCCAGCAGTACAGGACAGGGGGACGGAAACACCATATATTTT. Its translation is CASSTGQGDGNTIYF.

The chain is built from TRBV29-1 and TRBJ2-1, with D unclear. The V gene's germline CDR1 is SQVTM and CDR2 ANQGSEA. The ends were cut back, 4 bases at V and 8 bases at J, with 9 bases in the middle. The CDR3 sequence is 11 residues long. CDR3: CSVVGIHEQFF. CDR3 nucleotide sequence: TGCAGCGTTGTGGGGATTCATGAGCAGTTCTTC.

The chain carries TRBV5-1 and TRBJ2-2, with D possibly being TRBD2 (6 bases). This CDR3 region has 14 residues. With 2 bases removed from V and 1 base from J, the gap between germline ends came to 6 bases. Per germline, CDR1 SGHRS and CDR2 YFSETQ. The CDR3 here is CASSFSGNTGELFF. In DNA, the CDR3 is TGCGCCAGCAGCTTTAGCGGGAACACCGGGGAGCTGTTTTTT.

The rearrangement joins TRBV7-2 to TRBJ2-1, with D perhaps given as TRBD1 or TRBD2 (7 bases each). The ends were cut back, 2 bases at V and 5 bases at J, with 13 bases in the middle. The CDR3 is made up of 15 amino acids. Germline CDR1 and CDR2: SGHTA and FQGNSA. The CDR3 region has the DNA TGTGCCAGCAGCTTAAGCGGGACAGCTAACAATGAGCAGTTCTTC. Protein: CASSLSGTANNEQFF.

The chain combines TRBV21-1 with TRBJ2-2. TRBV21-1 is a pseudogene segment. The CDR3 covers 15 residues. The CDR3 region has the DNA TGTGCCAGCAGCAGGTCCGCTCCGAACACCGGGGAGCTGTTTTTT. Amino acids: CASSRSAPNTGELFF.

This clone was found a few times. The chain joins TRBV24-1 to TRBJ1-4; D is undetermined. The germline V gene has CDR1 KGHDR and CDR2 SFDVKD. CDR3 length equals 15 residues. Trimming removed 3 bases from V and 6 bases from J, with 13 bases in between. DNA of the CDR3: TGTGCCACCAGTGATACGGGGTCGGTGGATGAAAAACTGTTTTTT. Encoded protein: CATSDTGSVDEKLFF.

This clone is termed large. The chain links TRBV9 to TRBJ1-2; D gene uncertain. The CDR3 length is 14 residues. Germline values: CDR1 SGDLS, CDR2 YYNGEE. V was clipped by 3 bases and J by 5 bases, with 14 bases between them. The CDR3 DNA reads TGTGCCAGCAGCGCCCATGAGGGTCCTTATGGCTACACCTTC. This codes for CASSAHEGPYGYTF.

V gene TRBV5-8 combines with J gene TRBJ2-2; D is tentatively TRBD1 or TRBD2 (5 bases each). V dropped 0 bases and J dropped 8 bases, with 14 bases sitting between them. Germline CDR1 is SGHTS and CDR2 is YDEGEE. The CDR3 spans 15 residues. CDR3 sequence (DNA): TGTGCCAGCAGCTTGGGAGGGGCGGAGTCGGGGGAGCTGTTTTTT. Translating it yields CASSLGGAESGELFF. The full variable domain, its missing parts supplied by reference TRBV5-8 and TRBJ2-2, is EAGVTQSPTHLIKTRGQQATLRCSPISGHTSVYWYQQALGLGLQFLLWYDEGEERNRGNFPPRFSGRQFPNYSSELNVNALELEDSALYLCASSLGGAESGELFFGEGSRLTVL.

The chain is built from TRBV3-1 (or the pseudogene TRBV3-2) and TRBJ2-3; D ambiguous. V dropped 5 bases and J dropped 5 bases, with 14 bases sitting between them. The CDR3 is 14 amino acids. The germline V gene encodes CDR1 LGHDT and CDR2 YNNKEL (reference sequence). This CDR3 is CASSKWLPQDTQYF. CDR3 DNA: TGTGCCAGCAGCAAGTGGCTTCCGCAAGATACGCAGTATTTT.

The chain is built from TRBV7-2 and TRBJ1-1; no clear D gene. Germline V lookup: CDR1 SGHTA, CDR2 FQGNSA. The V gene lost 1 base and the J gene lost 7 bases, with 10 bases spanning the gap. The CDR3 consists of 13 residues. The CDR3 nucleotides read TGTGCCAGCAGCTTAGTTCGGGCAGATGAAGCTTTCTTT. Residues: CASSLVRADEAFF.

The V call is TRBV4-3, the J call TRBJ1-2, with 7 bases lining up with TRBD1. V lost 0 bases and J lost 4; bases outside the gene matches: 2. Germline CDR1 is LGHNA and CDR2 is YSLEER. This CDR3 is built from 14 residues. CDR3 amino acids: CASSQDQGGYGYTF. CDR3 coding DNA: TGCGCCAGCAGCCAAGATCAGGGGGGCTATGGCTACACCTTC.

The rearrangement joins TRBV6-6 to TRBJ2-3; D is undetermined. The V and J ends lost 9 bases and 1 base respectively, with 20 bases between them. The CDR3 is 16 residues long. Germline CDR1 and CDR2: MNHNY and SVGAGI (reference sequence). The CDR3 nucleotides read TGTGCCAGTGGATTAGCTCGCGTAACCGGCACAGATACGCAGTATTTT. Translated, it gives CASGLARVTGTDTQYF.